This T cell receptor (beta chain) is from a study of blood T cell repertoires in COVID-19. Data came from immunoSEQ multiplex PCR; TCRdb stores just in-frame clones and leaves some out. The sample holds about 220,000 clones; approximately 78% are singletons and the top ten take about 5.6%. The CDR3 runs 14 residues. V was pared by 6 bases and J by 3 bases, with 6 bases of the junction left unmatched. From germline, CDR1 is MGHRA and CDR2 YSYEKL. Sequencing input: peripheral blood. The TCR was taken from a woman in her 70s with COVID-19, enrolled during active disease. The chain couples TRBV4-1 to TRBJ2-7, with 9 bases aligning to TRBD1. Written as DNA, the CDR3 is TGCGCCAGCAGACCGGGACAGGGCGTCTACGAGCAGTACTTC. It yields the protein CASRPGQGVYEQYF.